The 19 T cell receptor beta chains reported below all come from one sample, sequenced in a study of T cell responses to AZD1222 COVID-19 vaccine. Only in-frame clones appear in the TCRdb table, and some are missing; sequencing was by immunoSEQ multiplex PCR. The sample consists of some 100,000 clones, around nine tenths of them appearing once. The sample was peripheral blood, taken on day 0 of AZD1222 vaccination. The receptors here all came from an adult in good health.

The rearrangement uses TRBV3-1 (or the pseudogene TRBV3-2) and TRBJ1-2; D is undetermined. CDR1 LGHDT and CDR2 YNNKEL come from the germline V gene (reference sequence). The CDR3 is 13 residues long. V lost 8 bases and J 8 bases, leaving 18 bases between the germline ends. The CDR3 nucleotides read TGTGCCAGCCGTCGGGGAAATCTGGGGGGCTACACCTTC. The encoded protein is CASRRGNLGGYTF.

The J gene is TRBJ2-3, the V gene TRBV29-1; 9 positions agree with TRBD2. This CDR3 region has 15 residues. V lost 5 bases and J lost 0; bases outside the gene matches: 6. Germline V gene lookup returns CDR1 SQVTM and CDR2 ANQGSEA. CDR3 region: CSVSGRSPSTDTQYF. CDR3 coding DNA: TGCAGCGTTAGCGGGAGGAGTCCTAGCACAGATACGCAGTATTTT.

The CDR3 loop is CASRLEGATQPQHF. The CDR3 DNA is TGTGCCAGTAGACTAGAGGGGGCTACTCAGCCCCAGCATTTT. The chain couples TRBV19 to TRBJ1-5; 7 nucleotides agree with TRBD1. CDR1 and CDR2 (germline): LNHDA, SQIVND (reference sequence). Unmatched junction bases numbered 8, after V lost 6 bases and J lost 6 bases. This CDR3 has 14 amino acids.

The CDR3 sequence: CASSTSGGHETQYF. CDR3 sequence (DNA): TGTGCCAGCAGCACTAGCGGGGGACACGAGACCCAGTACTTC. The chain has TRBV3-1 (or the pseudogene TRBV3-2) and TRBJ2-5; the match to TRBD2 covers 11 bases. Germline V gene sequence: CDR1 LGHDT, CDR2 YNNKEL (reference sequence). This CDR3 spans 14 amino acids. With 5 bases clipped from V and 5 bases from J, the junction kept 4 bases outside the gene matches.

V usage is TRBV2 and J usage is TRBJ2-7; perhaps D is TRBD1 or TRBD2 (6 bases each). The germline V gene has CDR1 SNHLY and CDR2 FYNNEI. V was trimmed by 4 bases and J by 2 bases, leaving 15 bases between them. This CDR3 has 15 residues. The CDR3 reads CASSAVGGLTYEQYF. CDR3 in DNA: TGTGCCAGCAGTGCGGTGGGGGGCCTTACCTACGAGCAGTACTTC.

This clone was seen once. The V gene is TRBV6-5, the J gene TRBJ2-7, with a possible D match to TRBD2 (6 bases). The CDR3 extends over 13 amino acids. CDR1 and CDR2 (germline): MNHEY, SVGAGI. V was cut by 5 bases and J by 2 bases, with 10 bases left in between. The CDR3 nucleotides read TGTGCCAGCAGTCGACTAGGGGCCTACGAGCAGTACTTC. Translation gives CASSRLGAYEQYF.

This clone appeared once. The genes are TRBV5-1 and TRBJ2-3; the D gene is possibly TRBD1 (5 bases). Germline-derived CDR1 and CDR2 are SGHRS and YFSETQ. V was pared by 4 bases and J by 3 bases, with 15 bases between. The CDR3 has 15 amino acids. DNA of the CDR3: TGCGCCAGCAGCCAGGGCGGTGTTCCAACAGATACGCAGTATTTT. This codes for CASSQGGVPTDTQYF.

The chain is built from TRBV19 and TRBJ1-2, with D hard to call. Germline values: CDR1 LNHDA, CDR2 SQIVND (reference sequence). Trimming removed 7 bases at V and 5 bases at J, with 17 bases between. The CDR3 consists of 14 residues. CDR3 protein: CASTQTHAPYGYTF. CDR3 nucleotide sequence: TGTGCCAGTACCCAAACTCATGCCCCATATGGCTACACCTTC.

V gene TRBV5-1 combines with J gene TRBJ2-5, with 8 bases matching TRBD2. The V gene end was trimmed by 2 bases and the J gene end by 9 bases; junction bases not matched to a gene: 12. Germline CDR1 and CDR2: SGHRS and YFSETQ. The CDR3 covers 15 residues. DNA of the CDR3: TGCGCCAGCAGCTTCTATAGCGGGGCAGGGATGGCCCAGTACTTC. As protein: CASSFYSGAGMAQYF. The complete variable domain, with remaining parts taken from reference TRBV5-1 and TRBJ2-5, reads KAGVTQTPRYLIKTRGQQVTLSCSPISGHRSVSWYQQTPGQGLQFLFEYFSETQRNKGNFPGRFSGRQFSNSRSEMNVSTLELGDSALYLCASSFYSGAGMAQYFGPGTRLLVL.

This clone was observed a few times. The chain is built from TRBV3-1 (or the pseudogene TRBV3-2) and TRBJ1-6; D gene unclear. V gave up 0 bases and J gave up 9 bases, with 9 bases separating them. CDR3 size: 14 residues. The germline V gene has CDR1 LGHDT and CDR2 YNNKEL (reference sequence). The CDR3 is CASSQEQIISPLHF. CDR3 DNA sequence: TGTGCCAGCAGCCAAGAACAGATCATTTCACCCCTCCACTTT.

This clone was counted only a few times. The chain is built from TRBV7-2 and TRBJ2-7; 7 bases are shared with TRBD2. The CDR3 is 15 residues long. The J segment lost 4 bases and the V segment lost 1 base, leaving 7 bases of the junction unmatched. Germline CDR1 and CDR2: SGHTA and FQGNSA. CDR3 DNA sequence: TGTGCCAGCAGCTTAGAGGCGGGAGTAGCGTACGAGCAGTACTTC. It is translated as CASSLEAGVAYEQYF.

The chain recombines TRBV3-1 (or the pseudogene TRBV3-2) with TRBJ2-3, with D possibly TRBD2 on 6 matching bases. The CDR3 consists of 14 residues. Germline assignment: CDR1 LGHDT and CDR2 YNNKEL (reference sequence). Trimming left V 3 bases short and J 6 bases short, with 13 bases between. CDR3 sequence: CASSQGLYPDTQYF. In DNA form, the CDR3 reads TGTGCCAGCAGCCAGGGACTTTACCCCGATACGCAGTATTTT.

V and J are TRBV12-3 or TRBV12-4 and TRBJ1-1; weak D call: TRBD1 (6 bases). The V and J ends lost 3 bases and 11 bases respectively, with 16 bases between them. The CDR3 runs 13 residues. The CDR3 is CASSFGLDRSAFF. The CDR3, as DNA: TGTGCCAGCAGTTTCGGGCTAGACAGGTCGGCTTTCTTT.

This sequence joins TRBV30 and TRBJ1-1; 9 nucleotides match TRBD1. This CDR3 has 13 residues. Germline-derived CDR1 and CDR2 are GTSNPN and SVGIG (reference sequence). V lost 4 bases to trimming and J lost 3 bases; unmatched junction nucleotides: 3. Here the CDR3 reads CAWTGDRDTEAFF. The CDR3 coding sequence is TGTGCCTGGACGGGGGACAGGGACACTGAAGCTTTCTTT.

V usage is TRBV6-1 and J usage is TRBJ1-5, with D possibly being TRBD1 (5 bases). Looked up from germline, CDR1 is MNHNS and CDR2 is SASEGT. V lost 2 bases to trimming and J lost 4 bases, with 6 bases between them. The CDR3 has 13 amino acids. CDR3 loop: CASSETGNQPQHF. As DNA, the CDR3 is TGTGCCAGCAGTGAAACAGGTAATCAGCCCCAGCATTTT.

This chain connects TRBV19 to TRBJ1-4; D not certain. With 4 bases removed from V and 0 bases from J, the gap between germline ends came to 12 bases. The germline V gene encodes CDR1 LNHDA and CDR2 SQIVND (reference sequence). CDR3 length: 16 amino acids. CDR3 coding DNA: TGTGCCAGTAGTACCAACGGCAGAGCAACTAATGAAAAACTGTTTTTT. Encoded protein: CASSTNGRATNEKLFF.

This rearrangement joins TRBV7-9 to TRBJ1-5; the match to TRBD1 covers 9 bases. Trimming removed 4 bases from V and 4 bases from J; junction bases left unmatched: 5. Germline-derived CDR1 and CDR2 are SEHNR and FQNEAQ (reference sequence). This CDR3 comprises 15 residues. CDR3 region: CASSSGQGINQPQHF. The CDR3 region has the DNA TGTGCCAGCAGCTCGGGACAGGGAATAAATCAGCCCCAGCATTTT.

This chain uses TRBV28 with TRBJ1-1; D ambiguous. The CDR3 sequence is 14 residues long. V gave up 6 bases and J gave up 1 base, with 12 bases separating them. The germline CDR1 and CDR2 sequences are MDHEN and SYDVKM. CDR3 amino acids: CASSPSGQNTEAFF. The CDR3, as DNA: TGTGCCAGCAGCCCCTCCGGTCAGAACACTGAAGCTTTCTTT.

The chain has TRBV5-5 and TRBJ1-4; 8 bases are shared with TRBD1. CDR1 and CDR2 from the germline V gene are SGHKS and YYEKEE (reference sequence). J was trimmed by 7 bases and V by 5 bases; bases with no gene match: 7. The CDR3 length is 14 residues. The CDR3 is CASRKTGASEKLFF. The CDR3 nucleotides read TGTGCCAGCAGGAAGACAGGGGCTAGTGAAAAACTGTTTTTT.